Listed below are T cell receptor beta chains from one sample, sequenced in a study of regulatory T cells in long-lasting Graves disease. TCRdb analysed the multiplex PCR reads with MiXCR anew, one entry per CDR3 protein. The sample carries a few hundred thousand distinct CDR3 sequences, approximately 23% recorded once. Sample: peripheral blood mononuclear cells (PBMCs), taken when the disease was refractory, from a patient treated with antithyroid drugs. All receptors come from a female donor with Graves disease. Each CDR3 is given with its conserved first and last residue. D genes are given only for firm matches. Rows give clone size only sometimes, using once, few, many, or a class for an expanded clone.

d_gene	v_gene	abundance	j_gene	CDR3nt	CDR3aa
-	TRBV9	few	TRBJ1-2	TGTGCCAGCAGCGTCCACTTGGGGGGGGCAAATGGCTACACCTTC	CASSVHLGGANGYTF
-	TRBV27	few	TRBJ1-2	TGTGCCAGCGGACTACAGGGAAACTATGGCTACACCTTC	CASGLQGNYGYTF
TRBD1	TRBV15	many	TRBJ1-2	TGTGCCACCAGCAGCGGGACAGGGGGCGGCTATGGCTACACCTTC	CATSSGTGGGYGYTF
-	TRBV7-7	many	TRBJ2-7	TGTGCTAGCAGCTTAAGGGACACCTACGAGCAGTACTTC	CASSLRDTYEQYF
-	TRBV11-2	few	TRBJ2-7	TGTGCCAGCAGCCCCGGCAGGATAATTACCTACGAGCAGTACTTC	CASSPGRIITYEQYF
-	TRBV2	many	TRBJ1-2	TGTGCCAGCAGTCAAGGGGGGAACTATGGCTACACCTTC	CASSQGGNYGYTF
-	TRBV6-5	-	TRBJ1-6	TGTGCCAGCAGTTACCCCGGGCAGCGTAATTCACCCCTCCACTTT	CASSYPGQRNSPLHF
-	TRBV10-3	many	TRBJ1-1	TGTGCCATCGGCACCAGGGAGGGGACTGAAGCTTTCTTT	CAIGTREGTEAFF
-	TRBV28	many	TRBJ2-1	TGTGCCAGCATTACACCGGGAGGACAGGGCGACTACAATGAGCAGTTCTTC	CASITPGGQGDYNEQFF
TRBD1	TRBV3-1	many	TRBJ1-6	TGTGCCAGCAGCCGCGGACAGGATAATTCACCCCTCCACTTT	CASSRGQDNSPLHF
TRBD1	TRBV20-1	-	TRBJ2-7	TGCAGCATAGGGGGCAGGGTGGCCTACGAGCAGTACTTC	CSIGGRVAYEQYF
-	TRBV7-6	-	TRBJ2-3	TGTGCCAGCAGCTTACGCGGGCCCGGCACAGATACGCAGTATTTT	CASSLRGPGTDTQYF
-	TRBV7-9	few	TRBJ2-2	TGTGCCAGCACCTCCGGCGGGGAGCTGTTTTTT	CASTSGGELFF
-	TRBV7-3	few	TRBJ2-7	TGTGCCAGCAGCCGCGGCCCTGGGGGCTACGAGCAGTACTTC	CASSRGPGGYEQYF
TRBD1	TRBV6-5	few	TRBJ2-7	TGTGCCAGCAGTTACTCACACTCCAACGGGACAGGGATCACCTACGAGCAGTACTTC	CASSYSHSNGTGITYEQYF
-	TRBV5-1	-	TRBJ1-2	TGCGCCAGCAGCTCCCTAATGGGGGCGCATGGCTACACCTTC	CASSSLMGAHGYTF
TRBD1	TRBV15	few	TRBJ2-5	TGTGCCACCAGCAGAGATTGGACAGGAGGAGGACAAGAGACCCAGTACTTC	CATSRDWTGGGQETQYF
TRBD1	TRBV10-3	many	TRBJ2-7	TGTGCCATCACTACGGGACAGGGGTCCTACGAGCAGTACTTC	CAITTGQGSYEQYF
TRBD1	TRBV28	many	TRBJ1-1	TGTGCCAGCAATACCAATCAGGGGGGGACTGAAGCTTTCTTT	CASNTNQGGTEAFF
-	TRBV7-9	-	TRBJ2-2	TGTGCCAGCAGCCAGAGGGCCGACGGGGAGCTGTTTTTT	CASSQRADGELFF